This T cell receptor beta chain originates from a study of T cell repertoires in cytomegalovirus infection. Findings of the study overall: There were HLA-C-restricted CMV-specific TCR beta clonotypes dominating the ex vivo response.

The germline gives CDR1 SGHRS, CDR2 YFSETQ. This CDR3 comprises 15 residues. The ends were cut back, 5 bases at V and 1 base at J, with 15 bases in the middle. Note on this clonotype: The antigen is undetermined.

TCRdb independently ran MiXCR on the reads; one entry per CDR3 protein. The repertoire includes some 680,000 distinct CDR3 sequences, 35% to 45% of them detected once, and around 3% sits in the top ten. Sample: PBMCs. The V gene is TRBV5-1, the J gene TRBJ1-1; D not certain. This clonotype originated in a human donor in good health (CMV status not recorded). Some clones in this sample may be carry-over from other donors' samples. CDR3 sequence: CASSHVAEANTEAFF. The DNA for the CDR3 is TGCGCCAGCAGTCACGTAGCCGAAGCGAACACTGAAGCTTTCTTT.